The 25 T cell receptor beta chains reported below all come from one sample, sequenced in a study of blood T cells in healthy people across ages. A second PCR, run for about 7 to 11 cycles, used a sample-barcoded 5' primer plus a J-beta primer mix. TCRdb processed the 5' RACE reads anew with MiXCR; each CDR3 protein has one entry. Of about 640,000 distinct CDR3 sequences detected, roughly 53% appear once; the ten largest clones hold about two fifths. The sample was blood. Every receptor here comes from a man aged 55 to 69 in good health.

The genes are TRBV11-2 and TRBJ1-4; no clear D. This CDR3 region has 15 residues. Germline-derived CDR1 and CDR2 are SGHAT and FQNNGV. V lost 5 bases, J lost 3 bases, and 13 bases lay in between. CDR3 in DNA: TGTGCCAGCAGCCCCGGTAGTACATCTAATGAAAAACTGTTTTTT. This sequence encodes CASSPGSTSNEKLFF.

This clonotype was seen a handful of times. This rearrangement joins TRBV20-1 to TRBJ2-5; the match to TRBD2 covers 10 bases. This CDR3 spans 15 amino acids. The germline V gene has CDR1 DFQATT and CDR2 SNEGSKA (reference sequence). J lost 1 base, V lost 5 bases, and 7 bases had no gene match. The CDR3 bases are TGCAGTGCTCTAATCTTAGCGGGGGGCCAAGAGACCCAGTACTTC. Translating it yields CSALILAGGQETQYF.

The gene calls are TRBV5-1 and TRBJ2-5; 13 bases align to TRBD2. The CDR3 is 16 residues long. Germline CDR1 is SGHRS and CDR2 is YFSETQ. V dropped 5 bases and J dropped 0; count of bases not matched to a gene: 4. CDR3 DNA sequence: TGCGCCAGCAGAGGGACTAGCGGGGTGTACCAAGAGACCCAGTACTTC. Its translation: CASRGTSGVYQETQYF.

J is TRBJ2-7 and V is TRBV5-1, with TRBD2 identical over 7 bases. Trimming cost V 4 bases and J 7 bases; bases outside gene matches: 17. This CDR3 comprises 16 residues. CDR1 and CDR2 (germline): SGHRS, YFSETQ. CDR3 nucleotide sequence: TGCGCCAGCAGCACCAGCTGGGGGACTAACCCGTGGGAGCAGTACTTC. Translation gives CASSTSWGTNPWEQYF.

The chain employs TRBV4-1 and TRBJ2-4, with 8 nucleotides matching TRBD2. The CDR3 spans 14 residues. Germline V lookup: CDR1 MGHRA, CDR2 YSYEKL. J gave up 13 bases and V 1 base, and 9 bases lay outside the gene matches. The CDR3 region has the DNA TGCGCCAGCAGCCAAGGGACTAGCTTCGGCAAGCAGTACTTC. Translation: CASSQGTSFGKQYF.

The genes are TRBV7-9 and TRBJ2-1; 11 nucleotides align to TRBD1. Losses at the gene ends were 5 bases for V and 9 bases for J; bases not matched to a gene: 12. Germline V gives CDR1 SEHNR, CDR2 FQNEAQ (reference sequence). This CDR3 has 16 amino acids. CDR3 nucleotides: TGTGCCAGCAGCGCCCGGGGGACAGGGGGGGTGGGTGAGCAGTTCTTC. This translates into CASSARGTGGVGEQFF.

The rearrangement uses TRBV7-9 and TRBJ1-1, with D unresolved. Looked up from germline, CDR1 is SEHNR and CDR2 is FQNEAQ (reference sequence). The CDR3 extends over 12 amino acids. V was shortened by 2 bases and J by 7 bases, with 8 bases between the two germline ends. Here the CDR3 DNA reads TGTGCCAGCAGCTTATCCGGTTTTGAAGCTTTCTTT. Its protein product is CASSLSGFEAFF.

As DNA, the CDR3 is TGTGCCAGCAGTGAACACTCCCCTGTGGAGACCCAGTACTTC. Amino acid sequence: CASSEHSPVETQYF. The chain employs TRBV25-1 and TRBJ2-5; D remains unclear. The CDR3 has 14 residues. V shed 2 bases and J shed 5 bases, with 12 bases lying between them. Germline V gene lookup returns CDR1 MGHDK and CDR2 SYGVNS.

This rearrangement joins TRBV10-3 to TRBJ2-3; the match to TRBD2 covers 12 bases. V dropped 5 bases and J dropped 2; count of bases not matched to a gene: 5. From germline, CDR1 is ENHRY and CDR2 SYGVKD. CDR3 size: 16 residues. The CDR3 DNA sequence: TGTGCCATCAGTCAGACTAGCGGGGGAAACACAGATACGCAGTATTTT. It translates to CAISQTSGGNTDTQYF.

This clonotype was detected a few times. The CDR3, as DNA: TGTGCCAGCAGAGGCGGGACAGGCCCTTTCTACGAGCAGTACTTC. Its protein product is CASRGGTGPFYEQYF. The genes are TRBV2 and TRBJ2-7; TRBD1 aligns across 8 bases. V dropped 6 bases and J dropped 3; count of bases not matched to a gene: 10. The CDR3 runs to 15 residues. From germline, CDR1 is SNHLY and CDR2 FYNNEI. The full variable domain, completed using reference TRBV2 and TRBJ2-7, is EPEVTQTPSHQVTQMGQEVILRCVPISNHLYFYWYRQILGQKVEFLVSFYNNEISEKSEIFDDQFSVERPDGSNFTLKIRSTKLEDSAMYFCASRGGTGPFYEQYFGPGTRLTVT.

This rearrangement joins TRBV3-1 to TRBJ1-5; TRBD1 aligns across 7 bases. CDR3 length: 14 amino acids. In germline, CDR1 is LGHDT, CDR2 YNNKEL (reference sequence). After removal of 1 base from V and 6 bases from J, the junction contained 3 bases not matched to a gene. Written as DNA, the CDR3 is TGTGCCAGCAGCCAAGGACAGGGAAGTCAGCCCCAGCATTTT. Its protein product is CASSQGQGSQPQHF.

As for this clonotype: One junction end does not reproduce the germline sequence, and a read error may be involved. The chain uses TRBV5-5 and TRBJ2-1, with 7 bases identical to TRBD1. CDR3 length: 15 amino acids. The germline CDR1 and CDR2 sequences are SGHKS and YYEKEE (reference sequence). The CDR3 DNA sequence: TGTGCCAGCAGCTTCGGACAGGAGAACTACAAGGAGCAGTTCTTC. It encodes CASSFGQENYKEQFF.

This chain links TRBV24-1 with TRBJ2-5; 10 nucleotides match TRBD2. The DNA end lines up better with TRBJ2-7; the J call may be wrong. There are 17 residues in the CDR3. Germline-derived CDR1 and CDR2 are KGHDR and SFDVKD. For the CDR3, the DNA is TGTGCCACCAGTGAGACCGTCGGGACTAGCGTTCTCTACGAGCAGTACTTC. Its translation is CATSETVGTSVLYEQYF.

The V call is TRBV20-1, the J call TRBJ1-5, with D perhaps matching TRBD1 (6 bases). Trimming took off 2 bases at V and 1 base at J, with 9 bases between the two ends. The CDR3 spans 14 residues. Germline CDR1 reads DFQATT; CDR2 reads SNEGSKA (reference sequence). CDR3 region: CSARRGASNQPQHF. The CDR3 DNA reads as TGCAGTGCTAGAAGGGGGGCCAGCAATCAGCCCCAGCATTTT.

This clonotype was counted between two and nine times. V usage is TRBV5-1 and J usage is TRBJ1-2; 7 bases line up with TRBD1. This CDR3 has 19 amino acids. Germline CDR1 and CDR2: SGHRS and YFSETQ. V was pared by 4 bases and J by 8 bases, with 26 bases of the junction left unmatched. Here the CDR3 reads CASSMNPTGINTGARGYTF. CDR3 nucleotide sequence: TGCGCCAGCAGCATGAACCCAACGGGGATTAATACAGGGGCCCGAGGCTACACCTTC.

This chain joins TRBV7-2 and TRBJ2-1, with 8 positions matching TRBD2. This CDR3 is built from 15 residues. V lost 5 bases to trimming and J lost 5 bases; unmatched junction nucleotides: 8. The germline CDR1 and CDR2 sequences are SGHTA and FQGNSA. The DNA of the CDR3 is TGTGCCAGCAGCAAGAGGCCAGCGGGGGACAATGAGCAGTTCTTC. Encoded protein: CASSKRPAGDNEQFF.

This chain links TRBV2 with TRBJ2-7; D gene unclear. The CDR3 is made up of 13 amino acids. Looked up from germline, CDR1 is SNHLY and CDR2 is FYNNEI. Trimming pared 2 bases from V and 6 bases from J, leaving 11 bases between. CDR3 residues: CASSELPISEQYF. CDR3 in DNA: TGTGCCAGCAGTGAATTACCCATATCCGAGCAGTACTTC.

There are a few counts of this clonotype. The CDR3 DNA is TGTGCCAGCAGCTTAGACTCTGGAGGGGGCACTGAAGCTTTCTTT. It encodes CASSLDSGGGTEAFF. J is TRBJ1-1 and V is TRBV7-2; the D gene is possibly TRBD1 (6 bases). Germline assignment: CDR1 SGHTA and CDR2 FQGNSA. The CDR3 is made up of 15 amino acids. Trimming stripped 1 base from V and 4 bases from J, with 13 bases between.

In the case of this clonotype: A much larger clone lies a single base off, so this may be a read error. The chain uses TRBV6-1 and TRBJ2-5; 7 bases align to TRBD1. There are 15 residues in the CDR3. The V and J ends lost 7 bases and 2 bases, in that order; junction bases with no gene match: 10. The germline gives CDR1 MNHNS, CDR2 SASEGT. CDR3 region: CASNVQGIPQETQYF. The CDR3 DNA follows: TGTGCCAGCAATGTACAGGGGATCCCACAAGAGACCCAGTACTTC.

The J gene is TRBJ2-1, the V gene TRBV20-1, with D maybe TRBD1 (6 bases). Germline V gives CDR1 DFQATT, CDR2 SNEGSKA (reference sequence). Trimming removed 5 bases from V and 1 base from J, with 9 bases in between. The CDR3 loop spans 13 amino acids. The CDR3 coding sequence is TGCAGTGCTGGACAGATTTCCTACAATGAGCAGTTCTTC. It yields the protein CSAGQISYNEQFF.

The DNA of the CDR3 is TGTGCCAGCAGCCAATGGGCTAGTGGAAACACCATATATTTT. Translating gives CASSQWASGNTIYF. This sequence joins TRBV7-2 and TRBJ1-3; D is unresolved. Germline CDR1 and CDR2: SGHTA and FQGNSA. Trimming removed 5 bases at V and 3 bases at J, with 11 bases between. The CDR3 extends over 14 amino acids.

CDR3 sequence (DNA): TGCAGCGGAGGGGAGGCCACAGATACGCAGTATTTT. Its translation is CSGGEATDTQYF. The chain couples TRBV29-1 to TRBJ2-3, with D tentatively TRBD2 (6 bases). CDR1 is SQVTM, CDR2 ANQGSEA, per germline. Deletions cut 7 bases from V and 2 bases from J, with 10 bases between. CDR3 length: 12 residues.

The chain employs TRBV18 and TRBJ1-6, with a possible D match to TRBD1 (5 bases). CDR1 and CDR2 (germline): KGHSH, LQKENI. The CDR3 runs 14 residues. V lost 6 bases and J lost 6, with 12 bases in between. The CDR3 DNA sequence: TGTGCCAGCTCGCCGACAGATATTAATTCACCCCTCCACTTT. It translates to CASSPTDINSPLHF.

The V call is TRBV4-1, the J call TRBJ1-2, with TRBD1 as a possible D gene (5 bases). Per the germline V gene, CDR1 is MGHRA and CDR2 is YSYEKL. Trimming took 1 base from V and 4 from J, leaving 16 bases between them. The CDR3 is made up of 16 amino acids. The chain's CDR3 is CASSQGWGRDAYGYTF. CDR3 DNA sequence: TGCGCCAGCAGCCAAGGGTGGGGCAGGGATGCCTATGGCTACACCTTC.

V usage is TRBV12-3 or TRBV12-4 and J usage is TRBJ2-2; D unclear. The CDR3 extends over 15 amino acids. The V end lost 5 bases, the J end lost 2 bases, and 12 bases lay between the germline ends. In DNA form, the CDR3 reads TGTGCCAGCAGTCCTCGGGCCCCCAACACCGGGGAGCTGTTTTTT. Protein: CASSPRAPNTGELFF.